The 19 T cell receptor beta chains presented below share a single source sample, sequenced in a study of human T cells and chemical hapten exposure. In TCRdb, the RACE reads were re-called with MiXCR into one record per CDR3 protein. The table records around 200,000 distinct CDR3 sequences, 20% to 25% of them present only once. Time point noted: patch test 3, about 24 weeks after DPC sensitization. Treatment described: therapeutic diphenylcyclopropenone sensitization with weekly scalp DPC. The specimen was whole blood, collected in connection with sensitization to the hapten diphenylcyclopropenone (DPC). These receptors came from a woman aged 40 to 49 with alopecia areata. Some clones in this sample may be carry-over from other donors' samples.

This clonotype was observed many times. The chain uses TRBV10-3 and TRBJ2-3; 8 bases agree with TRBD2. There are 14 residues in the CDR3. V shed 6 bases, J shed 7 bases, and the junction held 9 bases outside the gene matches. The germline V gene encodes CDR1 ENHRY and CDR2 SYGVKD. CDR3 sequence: CAIRGAGEGNTQYF. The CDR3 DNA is TGTGCCATCAGAGGAGCGGGAGAAGGGAATACGCAGTATTTT.

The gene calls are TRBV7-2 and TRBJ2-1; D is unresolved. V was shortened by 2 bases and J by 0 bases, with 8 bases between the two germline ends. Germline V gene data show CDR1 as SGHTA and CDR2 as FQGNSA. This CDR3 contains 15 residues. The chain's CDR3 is CASSLQTASYNEQFF. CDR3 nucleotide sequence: TGTGCCAGCAGCTTACAGACCGCCTCCTACAATGAGCAGTTCTTC.

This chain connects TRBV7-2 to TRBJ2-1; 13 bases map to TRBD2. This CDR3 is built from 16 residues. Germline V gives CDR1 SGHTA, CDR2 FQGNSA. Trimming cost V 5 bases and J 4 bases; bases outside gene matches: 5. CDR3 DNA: TGTGCCAGCAGCGGAGGACTAGCGGGAGCTTACAATGAGCAGTTCTTC. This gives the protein CASSGGLAGAYNEQFF.

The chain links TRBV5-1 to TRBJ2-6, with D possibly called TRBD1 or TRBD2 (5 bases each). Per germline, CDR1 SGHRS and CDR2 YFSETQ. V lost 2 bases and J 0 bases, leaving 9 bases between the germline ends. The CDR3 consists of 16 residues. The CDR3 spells CASSFAGTSGANVLTF. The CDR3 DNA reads TGCGCCAGCAGCTTCGCCGGGACCTCTGGGGCCAACGTCCTGACTTTC.

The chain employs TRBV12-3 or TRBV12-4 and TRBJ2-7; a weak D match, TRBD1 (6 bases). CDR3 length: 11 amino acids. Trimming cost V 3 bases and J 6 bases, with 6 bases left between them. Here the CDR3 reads CASSFRGEQYF. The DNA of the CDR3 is TGTGCCAGCAGTTTCAGGGGCGAGCAGTACTTC.

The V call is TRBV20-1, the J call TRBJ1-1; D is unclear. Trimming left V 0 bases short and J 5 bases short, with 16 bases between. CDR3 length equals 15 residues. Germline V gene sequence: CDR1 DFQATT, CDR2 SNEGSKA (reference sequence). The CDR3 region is CSARDPAGVDTEAFF. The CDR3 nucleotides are TGCAGTGCTAGAGACCCGGCGGGAGTAGATACTGAAGCTTTCTTT.

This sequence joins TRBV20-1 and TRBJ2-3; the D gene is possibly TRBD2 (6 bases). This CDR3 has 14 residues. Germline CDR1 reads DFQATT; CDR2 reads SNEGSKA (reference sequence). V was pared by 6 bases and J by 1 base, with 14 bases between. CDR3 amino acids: CSAEGPAGTDTQYF. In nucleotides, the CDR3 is TGCAGTGCGGAGGGACCAGCGGGCACAGATACGCAGTATTTT.

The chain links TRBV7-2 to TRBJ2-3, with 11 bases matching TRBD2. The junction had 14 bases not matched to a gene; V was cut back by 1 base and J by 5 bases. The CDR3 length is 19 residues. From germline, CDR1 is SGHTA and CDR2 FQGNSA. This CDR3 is CASSLGSGRARIVQDTQYF. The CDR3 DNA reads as TGTGCCAGCAGCTTAGGTAGCGGGAGGGCCCGGATCGTCCAAGATACGCAGTATTTT.

For the CDR3, the DNA is TGTGCCAGCAGTCAGTTGTCCGGGCCCTACTATGAAAAACTGTTTTTT. Translated, it gives CASSQLSGPYYEKLFF. V usage is TRBV27 and J usage is TRBJ1-4, with D unresolved. Per germline, CDR1 MNHEY and CDR2 SMNVEV (reference sequence). The CDR3 covers 16 residues. Trimming left V 5 bases short and J 6 bases short, with 19 bases between.

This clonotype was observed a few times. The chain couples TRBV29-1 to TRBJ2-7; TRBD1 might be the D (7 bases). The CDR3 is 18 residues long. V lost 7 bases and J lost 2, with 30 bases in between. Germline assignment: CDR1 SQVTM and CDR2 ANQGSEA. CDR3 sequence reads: CSARDSGSPSAYPYEQYF. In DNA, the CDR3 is TGCAGCGCCCGGGACAGTGGGTCCCCTAGCGCGTATCCCTACGAGCAGTACTTC.

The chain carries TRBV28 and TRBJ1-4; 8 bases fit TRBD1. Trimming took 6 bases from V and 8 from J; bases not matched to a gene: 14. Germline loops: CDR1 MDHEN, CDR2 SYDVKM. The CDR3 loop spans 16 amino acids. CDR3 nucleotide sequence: TGTGCCAGCAGGACTTTGGGGGCAGGGGGCGACGAAAAACTGTTTTTT. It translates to CASRTLGAGGDEKLFF.

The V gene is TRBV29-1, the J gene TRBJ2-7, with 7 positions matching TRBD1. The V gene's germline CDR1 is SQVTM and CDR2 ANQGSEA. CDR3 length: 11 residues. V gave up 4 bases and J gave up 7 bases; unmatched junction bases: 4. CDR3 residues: CSVGGTEEQYF. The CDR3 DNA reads TGCAGCGTTGGGGGGACAGAAGAGCAGTACTTC.

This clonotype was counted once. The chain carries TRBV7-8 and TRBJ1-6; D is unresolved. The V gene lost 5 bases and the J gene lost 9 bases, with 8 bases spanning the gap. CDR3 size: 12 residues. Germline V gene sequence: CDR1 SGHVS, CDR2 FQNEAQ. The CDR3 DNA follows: TGTGCCAGCAGCCAGGCCGGTTCACCCCTCCACTTT. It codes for CASSQAGSPLHF.

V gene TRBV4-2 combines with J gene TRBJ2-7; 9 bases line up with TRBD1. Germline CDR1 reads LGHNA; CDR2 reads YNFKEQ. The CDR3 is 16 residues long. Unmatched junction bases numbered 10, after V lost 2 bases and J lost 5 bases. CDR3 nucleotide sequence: TGTGCCAGCAGCCAATACAGGGGGCGAGGGAGCCACGAGCAGTACTTC. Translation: CASSQYRGRGSHEQYF.

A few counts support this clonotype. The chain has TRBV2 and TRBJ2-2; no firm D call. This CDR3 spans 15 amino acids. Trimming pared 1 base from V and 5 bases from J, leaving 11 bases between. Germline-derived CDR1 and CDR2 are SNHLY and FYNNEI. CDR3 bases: TGTGCCAGCAGTGAAGATACAGTAGGAACCGGGGAGCTGTTTTTT. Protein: CASSEDTVGTGELFF.

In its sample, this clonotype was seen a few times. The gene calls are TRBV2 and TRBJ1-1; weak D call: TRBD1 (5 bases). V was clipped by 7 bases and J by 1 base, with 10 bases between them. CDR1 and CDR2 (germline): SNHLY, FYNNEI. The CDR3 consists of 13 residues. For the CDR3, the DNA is TGTGCCAGCAATTCAGGGACGAACACTGAAGCTTTCTTT. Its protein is CASNSGTNTEAFF.

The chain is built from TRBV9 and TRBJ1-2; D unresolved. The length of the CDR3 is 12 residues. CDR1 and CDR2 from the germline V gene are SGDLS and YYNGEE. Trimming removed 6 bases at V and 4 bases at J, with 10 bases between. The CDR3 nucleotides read TGTGCCAGCACCCCTCCGGGCTATGGCTACACCTTC. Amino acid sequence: CASTPPGYGYTF.

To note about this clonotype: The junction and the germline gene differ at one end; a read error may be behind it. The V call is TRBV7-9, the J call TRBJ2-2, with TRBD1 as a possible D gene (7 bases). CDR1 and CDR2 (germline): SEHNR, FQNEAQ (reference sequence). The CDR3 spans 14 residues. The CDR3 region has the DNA TGCGGAGGGGGCCCTACCCAGCTGAGTGGGGAGCTGTTTTTT. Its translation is CGGGPTQLSGELFF.

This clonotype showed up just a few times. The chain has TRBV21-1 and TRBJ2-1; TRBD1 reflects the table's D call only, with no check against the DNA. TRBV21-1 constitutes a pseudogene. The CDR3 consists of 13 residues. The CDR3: CASSRPEHNEQFF. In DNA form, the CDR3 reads TGTGCCAGCAGCCGCCCCGAGCACAATGAGCAGTTCTTC.